This entry lists 28 T cell receptor beta chains sequenced from one sample in a study of T cell responses to AZD1222 COVID-19 vaccine. The assay was immunoSEQ multiplex PCR, and TCRdb's table has in-frame clones only and misses some. The table lists 99,000 or so clones, around 87% of them singletons. The source was peripheral blood, collected on day 0 of AZD1222 vaccination. The receptors come from an adult in good health.

V usage is TRBV5-4 and J usage is TRBJ2-3; 9 bases match TRBD2. Losses at the gene ends were 3 bases for V and 3 bases for J; bases not matched to a gene: 5. The CDR3 runs to 15 residues. Germline V CDR1 and CDR2: SGHNT, YYREEE (reference sequence). The CDR3 reads CASSSLAGETDTQYF. In DNA form, the CDR3 reads TGTGCCAGCAGCTCGTTAGCGGGAGAAACAGATACGCAGTATTTT. The whole variable domain, filled in from reference TRBV5-4 and TRBJ2-3, reads ETGVTQSPTHLIKTRGQQVTLRCSSQSGHNTVSWYQQALGQGPQFIFQYYREEENGRGNFPPRFSGLQFPNYSSELNVNALELDDSALYLCASSSLAGETDTQYFGPGTRLTVL.

The chain links TRBV18 to TRBJ1-3; D gene ambiguous. Germline V gene sequence: CDR1 KGHSH, CDR2 LQKENI. Trimming cost V 1 base and J 0 bases, with 13 bases left between them. The CDR3 runs to 17 residues. DNA of the CDR3: TGTGCCAGCTCACCACTGTTGGAGGCCCGCTCTGGAAACACCATATATTTT. Its translation: CASSPLLEARSGNTIYF.

V is TRBV20-1 and J is TRBJ1-2; 7 positions match TRBD1. J was trimmed by 11 bases and V by 5 bases; bases with no gene match: 5. This CDR3 has 10 amino acids. Germline-derived CDR1 and CDR2 are DFQATT and SNEGSKA (reference sequence). CDR3 in amino acids: CSAYRQGYTF. Here the CDR3 DNA reads TGCAGTGCTTATAGACAGGGATACACCTTC.

The rearrangement uses TRBV11-2 and TRBJ1-1, with 9 positions matching TRBD1. In germline, CDR1 is SGHAT, CDR2 FQNNGV. The CDR3 totals 16 residues. J was trimmed by 7 bases and V by 5 bases; bases with no gene match: 14. In DNA, the CDR3 is TGTGCCAGCAGCCGGAGCGTGGACAGGGGAATTAATGAAGCTTTCTTT. Amino acids: CASSRSVDRGINEAFF.

V usage is TRBV3-1 (or the pseudogene TRBV3-2) and J usage is TRBJ1-5; TRBD1 agrees at 7 bases. This CDR3 is 13 amino acids long. Germline V CDR1 and CDR2: LGHDT, YNNKEL (reference sequence). The junction had 3 bases not matched to a gene; V was cut back by 3 bases and J by 7 bases. DNA for the CDR3: TGTGCCAGCAGCCAGACAGGGACACAGCCCCAGCATTTT. Its protein product is CASSQTGTQPQHF.

The gene calls are TRBV7-9 and TRBJ1-3, with 7 bases aligning to TRBD1. CDR3 length: 15 amino acids. V lost 5 bases, J lost 0 bases, and 4 bases stayed unmatched. CDR1 is SEHNR and CDR2 is FQNEAQ in the germline V gene (reference sequence). The CDR3 DNA reads TGTGCCAGCAGCCAAGGGACAGTCTCTGGAAACACCATATATTTT. It is translated as CASSQGTVSGNTIYF.

This clone was observed once. The chain is built from TRBV9 and TRBJ2-3; tentative D call: TRBD2 (5 bases). CDR1 is SGDLS and CDR2 is YYNGEE in the germline V gene. This CDR3 has 15 residues. Deletions cut 0 bases from V and 3 bases from J, with 11 bases between. The CDR3: CASSVGGLGTDTQYF. In DNA form, the CDR3 reads TGTGCCAGCAGCGTAGGAGGGTTGGGAACAGATACGCAGTATTTT.

This clone has just a few counts. The gene calls are TRBV2 and TRBJ1-2; no firm D call. V lost 4 bases, J lost 6 bases, and 12 bases lay in between. The CDR3 contains 13 residues. CDR1 SNHLY and CDR2 FYNNEI come from the germline V gene. The CDR3 loop reads CASSVSDGNGYTF. In DNA, the CDR3 is TGTGCCAGCAGTGTCTCGGACGGGAATGGCTACACCTTC.

The genes are TRBV24-1 and TRBJ1-2; TRBD1 might be the D (5 bases). The V gene lost 7 bases and the J gene lost 5 bases, with 13 bases spanning the gap. The CDR3 is 13 amino acids. Germline V gives CDR1 KGHDR, CDR2 SFDVKD. CDR3 sequence (DNA): TGTGCCACCAGCAGCCGGGACTCTTATGGCTACACCTTC. Protein sequence: CATSSRDSYGYTF.

This clone is a singleton in its sample. This rearrangement joins TRBV19 to TRBJ2-5, with a possible D match to TRBD1 (7 bases). Germline assignment: CDR1 LNHDA and CDR2 SQIVND (reference sequence). V was pared by 7 bases and J by 2 bases, with 17 bases between. The CDR3 length is 15 residues. CDR3 loop: CASTPSSGGQETQYF. The CDR3 DNA reads TGTGCCAGTACCCCCTCCTCAGGGGGGCAAGAGACCCAGTACTTC.

The rearrangement links TRBV24-1 to TRBJ2-2, with TRBD1 as a possible D gene (6 bases). This CDR3 spans 16 amino acids. Germline V gene sequence: CDR1 KGHDR, CDR2 SFDVKD. Trimming took off 3 bases at V and 2 bases at J, with 12 bases between the two ends. The DNA for the CDR3 is TGTGCCACCAGTGATCCCTTGGGGGCCAACACCGGGGAGCTGTTTTTT. It is translated as CATSDPLGANTGELFF.

The genes are TRBV2 and TRBJ1-5; 7 nucleotides match TRBD1. The CDR3 is 13 amino acids. J was trimmed by 5 bases and V by 4 bases; bases with no gene match: 2. Germline CDR1 reads SNHLY; CDR2 reads FYNNEI. The CDR3 here is CASSGQGHQPQHF. The CDR3 DNA is TGTGCCAGCAGTGGACAGGGCCATCAGCCCCAGCATTTT.

V gene TRBV11-3 combines with J gene TRBJ2-5; tentatively, D is TRBD1 or TRBD2 (5 bases each). Germline lookup yields CDR1 SGHNT and CDR2 YENEEA. The CDR3 spans 15 residues. Between the trimmed V and J ends, which lost 2 bases and 3 bases, there was a span of 13 bases. CDR3 region: CASSLPWDGKETQYF. The CDR3 DNA follows: TGTGCCAGCAGCTTACCCTGGGACGGCAAAGAGACCCAGTACTTC.

The CDR3 is CASSLDRSQETQYF. CDR3 nucleotides: TGTGCCAGCAGCTTAGACAGGAGCCAAGAGACCCAGTACTTC. The chain combines TRBV6-5 with TRBJ2-5; weak D call: TRBD1 (6 bases). The germline V gene has CDR1 MNHEY and CDR2 SVGAGI. The V gene lost 6 bases and the J gene lost 1 base, with 12 bases spanning the gap. This CDR3 contains 14 residues.

The chain has TRBV28 and TRBJ2-1, with D perhaps TRBD2 (5 bases). Trimming shortened V by 1 base and J by 8 bases, and 6 bases separated the two germline ends. This CDR3 has 12 residues. In germline, CDR1 is MDHEN, CDR2 SYDVKM. The CDR3 spells CASSLYGDEQFF. In DNA, the CDR3 is TGTGCCAGCAGTTTATACGGGGATGAGCAGTTCTTC.

This clone was counted a single time. This chain links TRBV21-1 with TRBJ2-2. TRBV21-1 is assigned pseudogene status. CDR3 length: 18 amino acids. As DNA, the CDR3 is TGTGCCAGCAGCAATATGGGTGGCCGATCAATGAACACCGGGGAGCTGTTTTTT. Amino acids: CASSNMGGRSMNTGELFF.

The chain recombines TRBV28 with TRBJ2-1, with 12 positions matching TRBD2. With 4 bases clipped from V and 7 bases from J, the junction kept 5 bases outside the gene matches. CDR3 length equals 15 residues. Germline assignment: CDR1 MDHEN and CDR2 SYDVKM. CDR3 loop: CASSSLAGGINEQFF. CDR3 in DNA: TGTGCCAGCAGTTCACTAGCGGGAGGCATTAATGAGCAGTTCTTC.

V is TRBV12-5 and J is TRBJ1-2; tentative D call: TRBD1 (5 bases). CDR3 length equals 14 residues. Germline V lookup: CDR1 LGHNT, CDR2 FRNRAP. V shed 2 bases and J shed 4 bases, with 11 bases lying between them. The CDR3 DNA reads as TGTGCTAGTGGTTTGTACAGGTCCCCCTATGGCTACACCTTC. It specifies CASGLYRSPYGYTF.

The CDR3 coding sequence is TGTGCCAGCAGTTTGCGGGACAGGGTGAAGGAAAAACTGTTTTTT. As protein: CASSLRDRVKEKLFF. This chain links TRBV28 with TRBJ1-4, with 9 bases matching TRBD1. With V trimmed by 3 bases and J by 8 bases, 7 bases remained unmatched. Per germline, CDR1 MDHEN and CDR2 SYDVKM. This CDR3 is built from 15 residues.

This clone was counted a few times. The chain carries TRBV2 and TRBJ2-1; D may be TRBD2 (5 bases). The CDR3 length is 16 residues. Germline lookup yields CDR1 SNHLY and CDR2 FYNNEI. Trimming removed 10 bases from V and 0 bases from J, with 19 bases in between. CDR3 protein: CATLGKEFDSYNEQFF. CDR3 coding DNA: TGTGCCACCCTCGGGAAAGAATTTGACTCCTACAATGAGCAGTTCTTC.

This chain connects TRBV6-5 to TRBJ1-2, with D possibly being TRBD1 (6 bases). Trimming took off 6 bases at V and 8 bases at J, with 16 bases between the two ends. The CDR3 is 13 amino acids. Per germline, CDR1 MNHEY and CDR2 SVGAGI. CDR3 residues: CASSQGGLRGYTF. DNA for the CDR3: TGTGCCAGCAGCCAAGGGGGGCTTCGAGGCTACACCTTC.

This clone showed up just once. The gene calls are TRBV6-1 and TRBJ1-2; 7 bases map to TRBD1. The CDR3 consists of 14 residues. V lost 2 bases and J lost 8; bases outside the gene matches: 8. CDR1 is MNHNS and CDR2 is SASEGT in the germline V gene. The CDR3 reads CASSESRGMGGYTF. CDR3 sequence (DNA): TGTGCCAGCAGTGAATCCAGGGGGATGGGGGGCTACACCTTC.

The chain links TRBV5-1 to TRBJ1-1; D is possibly TRBD1 (6 bases). Between the trimmed V and J ends, which lost 2 bases and 1 base, there was a span of 12 bases. The CDR3 loop spans 15 amino acids. The germline CDR1 and CDR2 sequences are SGHRS and YFSETQ. The CDR3 spells CASSFNFRGNTEAFF. CDR3 coding DNA: TGCGCCAGCAGCTTTAACTTCAGGGGGAACACTGAAGCTTTCTTT.

The chain couples TRBV3-1 (or the pseudogene TRBV3-2) to TRBJ2-3; D not certain. This CDR3 spans 13 amino acids. Germline lookup yields CDR1 LGHDT and CDR2 YNNKEL (reference sequence). V lost 2 bases and J 0 bases, leaving 3 bases between the germline ends. In DNA, the CDR3 is TGTGCCAGCAGCCAACGCAGCACAGATACGCAGTATTTT. It codes for CASSQRSTDTQYF.

This clone is a singleton in its sample. The chain recombines TRBV7-9 with TRBJ1-1; D gene ambiguous. This CDR3 is built from 13 residues. The V and J ends lost 1 base and 5 bases respectively, with 8 bases between them. Germline CDR1 and CDR2: SEHNR and FQNEAQ (reference sequence). In nucleotides, the CDR3 is TGTGCCAGCAGCTTAGTCCCGGGGACTGAAGCTTTCTTT. This translates into CASSLVPGTEAFF.

The chain carries TRBV6-6 and TRBJ2-7, with a weak D call TRBD2 (5 bases). Per the germline V gene, CDR1 is MNHNY and CDR2 is SVGAGI (reference sequence). Trimming pared 6 bases from V and 6 bases from J, leaving 12 bases between. This CDR3 has 12 amino acids. Here the CDR3 DNA reads TGTGCCAGCAGCGTCAGCGGAGCCGAGCAGTACTTC. It yields the protein CASSVSGAEQYF.

The sample holds one count of this clone. This sequence joins TRBV10-3 and TRBJ1-2; weak D call: TRBD1 (5 bases). The CDR3 spans 18 residues. V was pared by 3 bases and J by 4 bases, with 24 bases between. Looked up from germline, CDR1 is ENHRY and CDR2 is SYGVKD. The CDR3: CAISDPQGHSTEGYGYTF. The CDR3 coding sequence is TGTGCCATCAGTGACCCTCAAGGACACAGCACGGAAGGCTATGGCTACACCTTC.

The chain joins TRBV5-1 to TRBJ1-2, with TRBD1 identical over 11 bases. V was clipped by 4 bases and J by 8 bases; unmatched bases: 10. The CDR3 has 15 residues. From germline, CDR1 is SGHRS and CDR2 YFSETQ. Here the CDR3 DNA reads TGCGCCAGCAGCATCGCCGGGACAGGGGGAGAAGGCTACACCTTC. This gives the protein CASSIAGTGGEGYTF. The full variable domain, with the rest looked up from reference TRBV5-1 and TRBJ1-2, is KAGVTQTPRYLIKTRGQQVTLSCSPISGHRSVSWYQQTPGQGLQFLFEYFSETQRNKGNFPGRFSGRQFSNSRSEMNVSTLELGDSALYLCASSIAGTGGEGYTFGSGTRLTVV.